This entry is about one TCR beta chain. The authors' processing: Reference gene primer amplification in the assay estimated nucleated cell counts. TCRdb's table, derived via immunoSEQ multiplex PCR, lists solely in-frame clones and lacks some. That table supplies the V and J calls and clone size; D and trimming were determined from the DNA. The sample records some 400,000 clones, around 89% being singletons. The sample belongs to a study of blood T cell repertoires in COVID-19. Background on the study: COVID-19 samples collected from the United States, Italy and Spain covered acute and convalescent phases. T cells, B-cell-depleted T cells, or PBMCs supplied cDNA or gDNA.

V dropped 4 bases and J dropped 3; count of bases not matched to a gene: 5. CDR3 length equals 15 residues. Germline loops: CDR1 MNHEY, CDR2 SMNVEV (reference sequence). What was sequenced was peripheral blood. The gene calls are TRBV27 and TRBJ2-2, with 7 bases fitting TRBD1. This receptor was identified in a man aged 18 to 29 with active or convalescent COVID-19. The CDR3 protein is CASSYGTAYTGELFF. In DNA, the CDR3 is TGTGCCAGCAGTTATGGGACAGCCTACACCGGGGAGCTGTTTTTT.